This T cell receptor beta chain was observed in a study of a mutant IDH1 vaccine in newly diagnosed glioma. Turning to the study itself: Week 47 marked visit V13, whereas week 35 marked visit V12. Regarding the study as a whole: Pseudoprogression seemed unrelated to changes in top peripheral T cell clonotypes.

Indicated time point: week 47, end of study. Doses consisted of 300 ug of mutant IDH1 20-mer peptide each, paired with topical imiquimod. Vaccination of patients was performed eight times, in weeks 1, 3, 5, 7, 11, 15, 19 and 23. With respect to this clone: Its antigen is not identified.

Measured with immunoSEQ multiplex PCR; TCRdb has only the in-frame clones, and not every one. The profile shows around 50,000 clones, approximately 84% of them singletons. This clonotype was obtained from a woman aged 30 to 39 with glioma. Some clones in this sample may be carry-over from other donors' samples. The sequences come from PBMCs, collected from a glioma patient whose treatment included an IDH1 peptide vaccine.

DNA for the CDR3: TGTGCCAGCAAGGTGACAGGGGTCCCCGGGGAGCTGTTTTTT. This codes for CASKVTGVPGELFF. V gene TRBV6-1 combines with J gene TRBJ2-2; 8 bases align to TRBD1. This CDR3 contains 14 residues. From germline, CDR1 is MNHNS and CDR2 SASEGT. The ends lost 7 bases at V and 6 bases at J; junction bases unmatched: 7.